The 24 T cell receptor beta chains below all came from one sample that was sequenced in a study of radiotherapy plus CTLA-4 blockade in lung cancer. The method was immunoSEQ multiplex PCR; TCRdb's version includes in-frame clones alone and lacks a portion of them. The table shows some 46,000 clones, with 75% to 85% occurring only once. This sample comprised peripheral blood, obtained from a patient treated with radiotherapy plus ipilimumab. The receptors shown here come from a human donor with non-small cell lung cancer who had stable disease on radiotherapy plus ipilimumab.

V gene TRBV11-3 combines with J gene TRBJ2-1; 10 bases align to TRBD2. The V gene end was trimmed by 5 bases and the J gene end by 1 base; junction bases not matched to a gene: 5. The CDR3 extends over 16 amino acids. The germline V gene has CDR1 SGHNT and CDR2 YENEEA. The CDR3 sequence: CASSRSGRRSYNEQFF. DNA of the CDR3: TGTGCCAGCAGCCGTAGCGGGAGGCGTTCCTACAATGAGCAGTTCTTC.

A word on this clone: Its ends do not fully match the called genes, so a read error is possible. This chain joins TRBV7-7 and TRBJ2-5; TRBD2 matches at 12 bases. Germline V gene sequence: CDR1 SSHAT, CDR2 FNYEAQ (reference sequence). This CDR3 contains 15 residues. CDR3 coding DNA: TGTGCTAGCAGCTCCGGACTAGCGGGGCAAGAGACCCAGTACTTC. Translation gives CASSSGLAGQETQYF.

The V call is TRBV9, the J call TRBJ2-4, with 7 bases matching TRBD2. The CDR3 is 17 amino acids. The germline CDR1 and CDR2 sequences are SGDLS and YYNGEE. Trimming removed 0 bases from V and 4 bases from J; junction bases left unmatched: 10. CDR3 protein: CASSVAPEASGKNIQYF. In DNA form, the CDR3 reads TGTGCCAGCAGCGTAGCCCCTGAGGCTAGCGGAAAAAACATTCAGTACTTC.

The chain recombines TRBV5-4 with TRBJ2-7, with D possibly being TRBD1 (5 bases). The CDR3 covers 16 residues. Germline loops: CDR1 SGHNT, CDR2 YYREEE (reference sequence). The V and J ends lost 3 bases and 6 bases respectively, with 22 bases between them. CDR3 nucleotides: TGTGCCAGCAGCTCGCTTCAGGGCCTCCTGGGCTCCGAGCAGTACTTC. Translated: CASSSLQGLLGSEQYF. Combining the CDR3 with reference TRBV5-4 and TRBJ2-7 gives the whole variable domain ETGVTQSPTHLIKTRGQQVTLRCSSQSGHNTVSWYQQALGQGPQFIFQYYREEENGRGNFPPRFSGLQFPNYSSELNVNALELDDSALYLCASSSLQGLLGSEQYFGPGTRLTVT.

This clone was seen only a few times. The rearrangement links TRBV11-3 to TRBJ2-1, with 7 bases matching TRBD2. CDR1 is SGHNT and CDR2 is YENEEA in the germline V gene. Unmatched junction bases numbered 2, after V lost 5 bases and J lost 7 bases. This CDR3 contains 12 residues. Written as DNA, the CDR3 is TGTGCCAGCAGCCGTAGCGGGAATGAGCAGTTCTTC. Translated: CASSRSGNEQFF. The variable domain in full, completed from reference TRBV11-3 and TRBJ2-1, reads EAGVVQSPRYKIIEKKQPVAFWCNPISGHNTLYWYLQNLGQGPELLIRYENEEAVDDSQLPKDRFSAERLKGVDSTLKIQPAELGDSAVYLCASSRSGNEQFFGPGTRLTVL.

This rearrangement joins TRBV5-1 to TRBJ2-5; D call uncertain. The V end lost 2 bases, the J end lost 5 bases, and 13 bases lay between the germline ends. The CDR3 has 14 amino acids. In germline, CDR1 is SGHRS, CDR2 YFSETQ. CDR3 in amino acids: CASSFSSARETQYF. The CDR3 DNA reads TGCGCCAGCAGCTTTTCCAGCGCGCGGGAGACCCAGTACTTC.

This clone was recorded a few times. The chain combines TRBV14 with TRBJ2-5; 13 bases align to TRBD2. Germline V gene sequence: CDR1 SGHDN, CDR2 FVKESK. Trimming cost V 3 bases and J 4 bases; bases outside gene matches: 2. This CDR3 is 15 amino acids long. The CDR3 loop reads CASSQRLAGGETQYF. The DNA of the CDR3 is TGTGCCAGCAGCCAGAGACTAGCGGGAGGAGAGACCCAGTACTTC. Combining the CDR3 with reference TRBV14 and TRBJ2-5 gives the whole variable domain EAGVTQFPSHSVIEKGQTVTLRCDPISGHDNLYWYRRVMGKEIKFLLHFVKESKQDESGMPNNRFLAERTGGTYSTLKVQPAELEDSGVYFCASSQRLAGGETQYFGPGTRLLVL.

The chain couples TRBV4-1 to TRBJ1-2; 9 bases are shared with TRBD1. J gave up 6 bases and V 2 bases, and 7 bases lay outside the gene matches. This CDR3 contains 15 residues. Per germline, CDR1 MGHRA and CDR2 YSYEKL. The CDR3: CASSQPWDRADGYTF. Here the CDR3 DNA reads TGCGCCAGCAGCCAACCGTGGGACAGGGCAGATGGCTACACCTTC.

DNA for the CDR3: TGTGCCAGCTCACCTCCGGGACAGGGGGCCTCTGGGGAGCAGTACTTC. Protein: CASSPPGQGASGEQYF. This chain uses TRBV18 with TRBJ2-7; 12 nucleotides line up with TRBD1. The trim removed 3 bases at V and 7 bases at J, leaving 10 bases unmatched. Germline CDR1 and CDR2: KGHSH and LQKENI. The length of the CDR3 is 16 residues.

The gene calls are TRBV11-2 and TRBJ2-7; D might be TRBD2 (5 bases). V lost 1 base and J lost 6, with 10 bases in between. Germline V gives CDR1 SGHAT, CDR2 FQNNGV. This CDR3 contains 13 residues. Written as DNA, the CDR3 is TGTGCCAGCAGCTTAGGGACCGGAGGCGAGCAGTACTTC. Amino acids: CASSLGTGGEQYF.

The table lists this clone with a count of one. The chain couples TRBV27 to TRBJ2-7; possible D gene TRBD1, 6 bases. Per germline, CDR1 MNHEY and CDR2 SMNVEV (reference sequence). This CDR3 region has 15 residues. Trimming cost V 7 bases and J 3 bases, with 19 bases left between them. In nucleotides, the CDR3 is TGTGCCAGCAAGGCAGGGGCGCAAAGGATCTACGAGCAGTACTTC. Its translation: CASKAGAQRIYEQYF.

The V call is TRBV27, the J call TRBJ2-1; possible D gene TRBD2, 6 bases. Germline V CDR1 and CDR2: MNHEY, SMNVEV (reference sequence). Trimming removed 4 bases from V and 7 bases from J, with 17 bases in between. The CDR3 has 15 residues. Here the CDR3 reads CASSWNSGGGNEQFF. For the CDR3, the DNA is TGTGCCAGCAGTTGGAACTCCGGCGGAGGGAATGAGCAGTTCTTC.

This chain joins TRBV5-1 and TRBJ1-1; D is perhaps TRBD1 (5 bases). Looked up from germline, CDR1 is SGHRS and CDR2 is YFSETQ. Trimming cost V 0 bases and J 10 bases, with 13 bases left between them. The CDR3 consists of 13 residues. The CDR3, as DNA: TGCGCCAGCAGCTTGGCAGGGAAAGGGGTAGCTTTCTTT. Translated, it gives CASSLAGKGVAFF.

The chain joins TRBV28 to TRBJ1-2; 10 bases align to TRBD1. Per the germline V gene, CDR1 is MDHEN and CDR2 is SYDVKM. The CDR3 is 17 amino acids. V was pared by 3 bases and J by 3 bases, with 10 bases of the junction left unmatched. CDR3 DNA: TGTGCCAGCAGTTTCGCGACAGGGGGCGTCCAGGACTATGGCTACACCTTC. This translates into CASSFATGGVQDYGYTF.

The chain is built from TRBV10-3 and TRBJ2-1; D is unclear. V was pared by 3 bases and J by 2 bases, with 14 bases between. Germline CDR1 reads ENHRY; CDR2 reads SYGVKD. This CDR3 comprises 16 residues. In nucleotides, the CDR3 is TGTGCCATCAGTGACGGTATGGGCCTAACCTACAATGAGCAGTTCTTC. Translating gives CAISDGMGLTYNEQFF.

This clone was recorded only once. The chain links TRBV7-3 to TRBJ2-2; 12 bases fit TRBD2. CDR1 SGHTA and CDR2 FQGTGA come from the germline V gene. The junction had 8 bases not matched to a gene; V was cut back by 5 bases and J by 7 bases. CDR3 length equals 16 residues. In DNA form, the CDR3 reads TGTGCCAGCAGCGCAACTAGCGGGAGGACTGGCGGGGAGCTGTTTTTT. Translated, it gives CASSATSGRTGGELFF. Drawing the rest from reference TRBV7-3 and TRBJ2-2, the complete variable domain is GAGVSQTPSNKVTEKGKYVELRCDPISGHTALYWYRQSLGQGPEFLIYFQGTGAADDSGLPNDRFFAVRPEGSVSTLKIQRTERGDSAVYLCASSATSGRTGGELFFGEGSRLTVL.

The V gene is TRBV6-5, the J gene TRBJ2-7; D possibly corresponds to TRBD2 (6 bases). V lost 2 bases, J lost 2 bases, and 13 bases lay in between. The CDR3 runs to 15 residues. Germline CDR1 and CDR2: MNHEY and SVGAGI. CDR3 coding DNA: TGTGCCAGCAGTTACGGAGGGGTGGGTCCCTACGAGCAGTACTTC. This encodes CASSYGGVGPYEQYF.

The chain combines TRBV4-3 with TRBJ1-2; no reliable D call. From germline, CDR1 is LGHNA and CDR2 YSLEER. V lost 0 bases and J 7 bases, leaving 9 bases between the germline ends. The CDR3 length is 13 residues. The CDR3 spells CASSQDIGSGYTF. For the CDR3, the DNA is TGCGCCAGCAGCCAAGATATAGGGAGTGGCTACACCTTC.

The DNA for the CDR3 is TGTGCCAGCTCACCGATACAGGGGCTGGGCGAGCAGTACTTC. Amino acids: CASSPIQGLGEQYF. V usage is TRBV18 and J usage is TRBJ2-7; TRBD1 matches at 7 bases. CDR1 is KGHSH and CDR2 is LQKENI in the germline V gene. The junction had 8 bases not matched to a gene; V was cut back by 3 bases and J by 6 bases. This CDR3 comprises 14 residues. The entire variable domain, with the rest obtained from reference TRBV18 and TRBJ2-7, is as follows: NAGVMQNPRHLVRRRGQEARLRCSPMKGHSHVYWYRQLPEEGLKFMVYLQKENIIDESGMPKERFSAEFPKEGPSILRIQQVVRGDSAAYFCASSPIQGLGEQYFGPGTRLTVT.

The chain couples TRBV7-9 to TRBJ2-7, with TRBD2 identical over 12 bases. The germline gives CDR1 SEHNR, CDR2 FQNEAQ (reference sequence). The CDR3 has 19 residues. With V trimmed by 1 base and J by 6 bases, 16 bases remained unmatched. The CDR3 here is CASSLVRTGTSGSQGEQYF. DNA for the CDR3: TGTGCCAGCAGCTTAGTTCGGACCGGGACTAGCGGGTCCCAGGGCGAGCAGTACTTC.

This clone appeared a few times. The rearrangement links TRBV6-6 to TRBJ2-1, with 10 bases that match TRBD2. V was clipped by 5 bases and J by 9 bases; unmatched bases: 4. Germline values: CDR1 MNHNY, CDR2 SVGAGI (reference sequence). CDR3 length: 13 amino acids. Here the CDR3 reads CASSGLAAGEQFF. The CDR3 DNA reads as TGTGCCAGCAGTGGACTAGCGGCCGGTGAGCAGTTCTTC.

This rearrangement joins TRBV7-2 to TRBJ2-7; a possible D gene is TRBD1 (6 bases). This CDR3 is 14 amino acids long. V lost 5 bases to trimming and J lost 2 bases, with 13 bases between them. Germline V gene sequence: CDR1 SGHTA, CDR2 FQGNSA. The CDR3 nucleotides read TGTGCCAGCAGCCCGCAGCAGGGGACCTACGAGCAGTACTTC. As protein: CASSPQQGTYEQYF.

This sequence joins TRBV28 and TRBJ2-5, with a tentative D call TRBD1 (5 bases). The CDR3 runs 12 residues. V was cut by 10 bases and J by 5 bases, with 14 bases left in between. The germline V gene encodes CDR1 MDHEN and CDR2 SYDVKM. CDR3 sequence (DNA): TGTGCCATCAAAGGGGTTCTGGAGACCCAGTACTTC. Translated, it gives CAIKGVLETQYF. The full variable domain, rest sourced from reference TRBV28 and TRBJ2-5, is DVKVTQSSRYLVKRTGEKVFLECVQDMDHENMFWYRQDPGLGLRLIYFSYDVKMKEKGDIPEGYSVSREKKERFSLILESASTNQTSMYLCAIKGVLETQYFGPGTRLLVL.

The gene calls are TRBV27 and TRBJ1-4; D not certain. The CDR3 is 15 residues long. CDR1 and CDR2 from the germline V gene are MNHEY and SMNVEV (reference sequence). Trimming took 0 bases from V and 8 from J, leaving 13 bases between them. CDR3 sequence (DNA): TGTGCCAGCAGTTTATCGGAGGAGCGGAGCGAAAAACTGTTTTTT. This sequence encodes CASSLSEERSEKLFF.